The entry below gives a single TCR beta chain sequence along with its context. The repertoire was sequenced with immunoSEQ multiplex PCR; TCRdb's copy has only in-frame clones and lacks some. Counted here are 150,000 or so clones, almost 85% occurring once; the ten biggest clones make up roughly 15%. V lost 1 base to trimming and J lost 0 bases, with 8 bases between them. CDR1 SGHRS and CDR2 YFSETQ come from the germline V gene. The CDR3 covers 15 residues. This specimen comes from a study of blood T cell repertoires in COVID-19. Turning to the study itself: Some COVID-19 samples were acute and others convalescent; all came from the United States, Italy and Spain. Nucleic acid was either cDNA or gDNA, and it came from T cells, B-cell-depleted T cells, or PBMCs.

Sequencing was performed on peripheral blood. The sequence derives from a human donor with acute or convalescent COVID-19. The donor label of this sample is uncertain. V gene TRBV5-1 combines with J gene TRBJ1-3, with D uncertain. For the CDR3, the DNA is TGCGCCAGCAGCTTGACAGATCCCTCTGGAAACACCATATATTTT. This gives the protein CASSLTDPSGNTIYF.